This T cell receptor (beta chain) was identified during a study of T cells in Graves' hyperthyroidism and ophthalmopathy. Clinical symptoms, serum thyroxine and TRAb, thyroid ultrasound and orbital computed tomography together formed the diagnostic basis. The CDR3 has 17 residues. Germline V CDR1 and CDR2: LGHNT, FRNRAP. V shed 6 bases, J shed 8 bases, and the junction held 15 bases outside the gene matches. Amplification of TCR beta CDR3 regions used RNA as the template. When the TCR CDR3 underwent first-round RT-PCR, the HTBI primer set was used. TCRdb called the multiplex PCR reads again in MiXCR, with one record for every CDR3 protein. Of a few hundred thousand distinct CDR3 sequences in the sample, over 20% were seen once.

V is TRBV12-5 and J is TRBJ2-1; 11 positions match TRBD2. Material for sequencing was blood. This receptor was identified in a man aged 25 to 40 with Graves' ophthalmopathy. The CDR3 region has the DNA TGTGCTAGTGGGTCAGCTCGTAGCGGGAGGGTAATCCATGAGCAGTTCTTC. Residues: CASGSARSGRVIHEQFF.